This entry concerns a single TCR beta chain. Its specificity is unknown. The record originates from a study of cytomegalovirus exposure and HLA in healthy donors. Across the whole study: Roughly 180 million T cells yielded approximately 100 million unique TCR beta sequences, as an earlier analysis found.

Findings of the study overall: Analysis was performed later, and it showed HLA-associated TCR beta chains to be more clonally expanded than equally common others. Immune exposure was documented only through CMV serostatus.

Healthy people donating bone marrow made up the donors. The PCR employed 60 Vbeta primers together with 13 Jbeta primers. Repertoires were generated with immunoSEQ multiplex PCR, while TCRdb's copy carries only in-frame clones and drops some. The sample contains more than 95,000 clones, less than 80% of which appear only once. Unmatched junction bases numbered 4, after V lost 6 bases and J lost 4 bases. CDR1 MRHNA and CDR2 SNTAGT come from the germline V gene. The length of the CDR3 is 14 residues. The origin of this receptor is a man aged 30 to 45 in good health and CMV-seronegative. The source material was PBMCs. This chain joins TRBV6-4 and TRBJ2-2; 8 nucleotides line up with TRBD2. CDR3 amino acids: CASSRTSSTGELFF. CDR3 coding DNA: TGTGCCAGCAGCCGGACTAGCAGCACCGGGGAGCTGTTTTTT.